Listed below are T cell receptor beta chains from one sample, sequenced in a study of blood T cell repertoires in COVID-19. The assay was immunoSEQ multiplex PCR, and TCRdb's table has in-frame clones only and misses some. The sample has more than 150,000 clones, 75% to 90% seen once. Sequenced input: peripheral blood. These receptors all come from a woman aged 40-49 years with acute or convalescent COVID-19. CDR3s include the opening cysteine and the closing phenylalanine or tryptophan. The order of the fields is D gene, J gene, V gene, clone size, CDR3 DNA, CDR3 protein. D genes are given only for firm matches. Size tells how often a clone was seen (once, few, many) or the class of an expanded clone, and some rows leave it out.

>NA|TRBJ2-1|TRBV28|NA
TGTGCCAGCAGTGTGTGGGCCAAAGGACAGCACAATGAGCAGTTCTTC
CASSVWAKGQHNEQFF
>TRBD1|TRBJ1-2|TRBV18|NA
TGTGCCAGCTCACTGGGGACAGCTTATGGCTACACCTTC
CASSLGTAYGYTF
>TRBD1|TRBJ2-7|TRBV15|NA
TGTGCCACCAGCAGATCCACAGGGGTCGACGAGCAGTACTTC
CATSRSTGVDEQYF
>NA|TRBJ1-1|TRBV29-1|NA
TGCAGCGTTGAGAAGGGGGTGGGCACTGAAGCTTTCTTT
CSVEKGVGTEAFF
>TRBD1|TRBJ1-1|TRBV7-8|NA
TGTGCCAGCAGCCAAGGGACAGTCTTGAACACTGAAGCTTTCTTT
CASSQGTVLNTEAFF
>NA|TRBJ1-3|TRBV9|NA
TGTGCCAGCAGCGGGAGGTCTGGAAACACCATATATTTT
CASSGRSGNTIYF
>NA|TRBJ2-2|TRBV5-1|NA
TGCGCCAGCAGCTCCTTAGCGGCCACGAACACCGGGGAGCTGTTTTTT
CASSSLAATNTGELFF
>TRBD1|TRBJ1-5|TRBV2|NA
TGTGCCAGCAGTGAGGACAGGGGGCTAAATCAGCCCCAGCATTTT
CASSEDRGLNQPQHF
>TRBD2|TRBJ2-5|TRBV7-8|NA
TGTGCCAGCAGCGACCGACTAGCGGGGGTTCAAGAGACCCAGTACTTC
CASSDRLAGVQETQYF
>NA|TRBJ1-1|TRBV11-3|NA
TGTGCCAGCAGCCCGCTTTTGGGGGGGACTGAAGCTTTCTTT
CASSPLLGGTEAFF
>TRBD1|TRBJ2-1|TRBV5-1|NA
TGCGCCAGCATGCCTGGGACAGGGGTATACAATGAGCAGTTCTTC
CASMPGTGVYNEQFF
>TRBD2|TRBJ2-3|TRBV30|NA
TGTGCCTCCTCTCTGGGTTTCCCTAGCGGGGACACAGATACGCAGTATTTT
CASSLGFPSGDTDTQYF
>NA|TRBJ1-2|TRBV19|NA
TGTGCCAGTAACCCCGACTTCGACCGCCACTATGGCTACACCTTC
CASNPDFDRHYGYTF
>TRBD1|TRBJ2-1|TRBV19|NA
TGTGCCAGTAGTACGCCGGGACAGGGGTGGCAGTTCTTC
CASSTPGQGWQFF
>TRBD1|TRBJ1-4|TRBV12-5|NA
TGTGCTAGTGGTTTGGTACTGGGGACAGGAGGGGAAAAACTGTTTTTT
CASGLVLGTGGEKLFF
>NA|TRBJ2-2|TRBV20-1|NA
TGCAGTGCTAGTGGAGTGGATCTGACTAGATACACCGGGGAGCTGTTTTTT
CSASGVDLTRYTGELFF
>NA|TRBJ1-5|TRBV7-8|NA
TGTGCCAGCAGCTATCAGGCAAATCAGCCCCAGCATTTT
CASSYQANQPQHF
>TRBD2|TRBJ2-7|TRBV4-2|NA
TGTGCCAGCAGACTTAGCGGGGCAGTCTCCTACGAGCAGTACTTC
CASRLSGAVSYEQYF
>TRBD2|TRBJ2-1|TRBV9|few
TGTGCCAGCAGCGTGGGGGGGTCCCTCCCTAATGAGCAGTTCTTC
CASSVGGSLPNEQFF
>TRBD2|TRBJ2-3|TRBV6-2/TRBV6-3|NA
TGTGCCAGCAGTTACACCGCTAGCGGGAGTGGCACAGATACGCAGTATTTT
CASSYTASGSGTDTQYF
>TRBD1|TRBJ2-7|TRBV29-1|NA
TGCAGCGTGGGGACAGGGCACTCCTACGAGCAGTACTTC
CSVGTGHSYEQYF
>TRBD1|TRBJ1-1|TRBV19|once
TGTGCCAGTAGTATAGATGCCGCGAGTTTTGGGACAGGGAACACTGAAGCTTTCTTT
CASSIDAASFGTGNTEAFF
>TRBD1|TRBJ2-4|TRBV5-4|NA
TGTGCCAGCAGCTTCAGTTGGACAGGGAAAAACATTCAGTACTTC
CASSFSWTGKNIQYF
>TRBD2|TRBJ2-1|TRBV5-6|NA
TGTGCCAGCAGCGTAGCGGGGGGGCCCTACAATGAGCAGTTCTTC
CASSVAGGPYNEQFF
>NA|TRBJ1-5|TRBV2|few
TGTGCCAGCAGTGAAGGGTTGGGGCAGGGCAGTCAGCCCCAGCATTTT
CASSEGLGQGSQPQHF
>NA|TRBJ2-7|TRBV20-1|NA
TGCAGTGCTAGTAACCAGGCGTACGAGCAGTACTTC
CSASNQAYEQYF
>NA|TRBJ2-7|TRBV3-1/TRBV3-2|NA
TGTGCCAGCAGCCAATTCACGGGCTACGAGCAGTACTTC
CASSQFTGYEQYF
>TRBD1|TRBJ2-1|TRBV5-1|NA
TGCGCCAGCAGCTTGTTAGGACAGGGTTTTGAGCAGTTCTTC
CASSLLGQGFEQFF
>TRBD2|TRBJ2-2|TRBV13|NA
TGTGCCAGCAGCTTAGTCCAGCGGGGTAAAACCGGGGAGCTGTTTTTT
CASSLVQRGKTGELFF